This T cell receptor (beta chain) was recovered during a study of shared clonotypes between healthy human individuals. Overall study: A couple of women and a few men aged 18 to 49 made up the donors. CD4 naive cells filled three plates per donor, CD4 memory three, CD8 naive two and CD8 memory one.

J was trimmed by 8 bases and V by 0 bases; bases with no gene match: 10. This CDR3 region has 16 residues. Germline-derived CDR1 and CDR2 are SGDLS and YYNGEE. The protocol was immunoSEQ multiplex PCR, while the TCRdb copy is restricted to in-frame clones and leaves out a portion. Counted here are 950,000 to 1,300,000 clones, about three quarters occurring once; the ten biggest clones make up approximately 1.3%. This clone is a singleton in its sample. The sequence came from a man younger than 35 in good health. The specimen was memory CD4+ T cells sorted from blood. Regarding subset: CD45RA-negative fraction. The V and J genes are TRBV9 and TRBJ2-1; 8 bases line up with TRBD2. CDR3 DNA sequence: TGTGCCAGCAGCGTAGGCCCCAGCGGGAGCCGGGATGAGCAGTTCTTC. Its translation is CASSVGPSGSRDEQFF.